Listed below are T cell receptor beta chains from one sample, sequenced in a study of a mutant IDH1 vaccine in newly diagnosed glioma. The antigens of these receptors remain unknown. The assay was immunoSEQ multiplex PCR, and TCRdb's table has in-frame clones only and misses some. This table has tens of thousands of clones, roughly 81% appearing once. Sequenced material: PBMCs, taken from a glioma patient whose treatment included an IDH1 peptide vaccine. The source of these receptors is a man aged 40-50 years with glioma. The CDR3 runs from the conserved cysteine through the conserved F or W. A D gene is named only where the DNA matches it firmly. Clone size is not always given. Where it is, it says once, few, many or a class for expanded clones.

CDR3nt: TGTGCCAGCAGTTACTCGTTGGAGGTCTCCTACAATGAGCAGTTCTTC
CDR3aa: CASSYSLEVSYNEQFF
d_gene: -
abundance: -
v_gene: TRBV6-5
j_gene: TRBJ2-1

CDR3nt: TGTGCCAGCAGTTTATCCGGCTTTTCATCCATCCAAGAGACCCAGTACTTC
CDR3aa: CASSLSGFSSIQETQYF
d_gene: -
abundance: -
v_gene: TRBV27
j_gene: TRBJ2-5

CDR3nt: TGTGCCAGCAGCTTGGCCGGCATCCCCGGCGAGCAGTACTTC
CDR3aa: CASSLAGIPGEQYF
d_gene: -
abundance: -
v_gene: TRBV5-6
j_gene: TRBJ2-7

CDR3nt: TGCAGCGTTGGAAGGGGGACAGGGGCCTACGAGCAGTACTTC
CDR3aa: CSVGRGTGAYEQYF
d_gene: TRBD1
abundance: -
v_gene: TRBV29-1
j_gene: TRBJ2-7

CDR3nt: TGTGCCAGCAGCCCTCTGGGGGGGACGGGTGAAAAACTGTTTTTT
CDR3aa: CASSPLGGTGEKLFF
d_gene: -
abundance: -
v_gene: TRBV5-4
j_gene: TRBJ1-4

CDR3nt: TGTGCCAGCAGCCCCGCTAGCGGGCGGCCCTACGAGCAGTACTTC
CDR3aa: CASSPASGRPYEQYF
d_gene: TRBD2
abundance: -
v_gene: TRBV4-2
j_gene: TRBJ2-7

CDR3nt: TGTGCCAGTAGTATCACCGGAGCCCGTTTCAATCAGCCCCAGCATTTT
CDR3aa: CASSITGARFNQPQHF
d_gene: -
abundance: -
v_gene: TRBV19
j_gene: TRBJ1-5

CDR3nt: TGCGCCAGCAGCTTGACGGGGGGGCCGACGGATGAGCAGTTCTTC
CDR3aa: CASSLTGGPTDEQFF
d_gene: TRBD2
abundance: -
v_gene: TRBV5-1
j_gene: TRBJ2-1

CDR3nt: TGTGCCAGCAGCCGAACAGGACCTAACACTGAAGCTTTCTTT
CDR3aa: CASSRTGPNTEAFF
d_gene: -
abundance: once
v_gene: TRBV4-2
j_gene: TRBJ1-1

CDR3nt: TGTGCCAGCAGCTTAGCGGCAGGGGACTATGGCTACACCTTC
CDR3aa: CASSLAAGDYGYTF
d_gene: -
abundance: -
v_gene: TRBV7-2
j_gene: TRBJ1-2

CDR3nt: TGTGCCAGCGGCCGCAAGCCGAACACTGAAGCTTTCTTT
CDR3aa: CASGRKPNTEAFF
d_gene: -
abundance: -
v_gene: TRBV27
j_gene: TRBJ1-1

CDR3nt: TGTGCCAGCAGTGAATCAGGTCGCGGCAATCAGCCCCAGCATTTT
CDR3aa: CASSESGRGNQPQHF
d_gene: -
abundance: few
v_gene: TRBV2
j_gene: TRBJ1-5

CDR3nt: TGTGCCAGCAGTTTTCGGGGGGCGCTCTCCCATGGCTACACCTTC
CDR3aa: CASSFRGALSHGYTF
d_gene: -
abundance: -
v_gene: TRBV27
j_gene: TRBJ1-2

CDR3nt: TGTGCCAGCAGCCTCGGGACGGCGACTAGCGGGGAACTCCGGTGGCGGCAGTTCTTC
CDR3aa: CASSLGTATSGELRWRQFF
d_gene: TRBD2
abundance: -
v_gene: TRBV11-1
j_gene: TRBJ2-1

CDR3nt: TGTGCCAGCAGCTTTCAGGGGCGCAGTACTGAAGCTTTCTTT
CDR3aa: CASSFQGRSTEAFF
d_gene: -
abundance: -
v_gene: TRBV5-6
j_gene: TRBJ1-1

CDR3nt: TGTGCCAGCAATCGGGAGGCCATCGGCACAGATACGCAGTATTTT
CDR3aa: CASNREAIGTDTQYF
d_gene: TRBD2
abundance: -
v_gene: TRBV2
j_gene: TRBJ2-3

CDR3nt: TGTGCCAGAAGCGACAGTCTTAGGGGGGTTAACAATCAGCCCCAGCATTTT
CDR3aa: CARSDSLRGVNNQPQHF
d_gene: -
abundance: -
v_gene: TRBV5-3
j_gene: TRBJ1-5

CDR3nt: TGTGCCAGCAGCCTCGGGTTAGTCAATCAGCCCCAGCATTTT
CDR3aa: CASSLGLVNQPQHF
d_gene: -
abundance: -
v_gene: TRBV11-2
j_gene: TRBJ1-5